The clone carrying this T cell receptor beta chain was seen only a few times. What it recognizes is unknown. This sample is part of a study of a mutant IDH1 vaccine in newly diagnosed glioma. Looking at the study overall: In some groups vaccination began 4-6 weeks post-radiotherapy; others received it with temozolomide. Sex among treated patients split roughly 62% male, roughly 40% female; mean age was roughly 40 years.

Time point denoted: week 11, during vaccination. Each vaccine dose was 300 ug of mutant IDH1 20-mer peptide, with topical imiquimod. This CDR3 spans 15 amino acids. The germline V gene encodes CDR1 SGHRS and CDR2 YFSETQ. V was trimmed by 4 bases and J by 8 bases, leaving 16 bases between them. Produced via immunoSEQ multiplex PCR; TCRdb's table is partial and in-frame only. The data contain about 32,000 clones, around 82% of them seen just once; the ten biggest clones take up approximately 25%. The chain couples TRBV5-1 to TRBJ1-6; D perhaps matches TRBD1 (5 bases). The TCR originated in a man under 40 with glioma. Here the sequenced sample was PBMCs, taken from a glioma patient whose treatment included an IDH1 peptide vaccine. The CDR3 DNA follows: TGCGCCAGCAGCCCCCGGGACGAGAAACATTCACCCCTCCACTTT. Translation: CASSPRDEKHSPLHF. Complete variable domain (other parts from reference TRBV5-1 and TRBJ1-6): KAGVTQTPRYLIKTRGQQVTLSCSPISGHRSVSWYQQTPGQGLQFLFEYFSETQRNKGNFPGRFSGRQFSNSRSEMNVSTLELGDSALYLCASSPRDEKHSPLHFGNGTRLTVT.